A selection of T cell receptor beta chains follows, all from one sample in a study of blood T cell repertoires in COVID-19. Using immunoSEQ multiplex PCR, the repertoire was profiled, and TCRdb retains in-frame clones only, with some absent. The top ten hold less than 4.5% of the sample, which has 110,000 to 150,000 clones, around 80% seen once. Specimen: peripheral blood. The receptors come from a man aged 60-69 years with acute or convalescent COVID-19. Both conserved end residues are part of each CDR3. D genes are given only for firm matches. Clone size appears in some rows only: once, few, many, or a class for an expanded clone.

clone size	V gene	J gene	D gene	CDR3 protein	CDR3 DNA
few	TRBV6-2/TRBV6-3	TRBJ1-2	.	CASSHHGEYGYTF	TGTGCCAGCAGTCACCACGGAGAATATGGCTACACCTTC
.	TRBV27	TRBJ2-1	TRBD2	CASSLFSGLADNNEQFF	TGTGCCAGCAGTTTATTTAGCGGACTAGCGGACAACAATGAGCAGTTCTTC
.	TRBV24-1	TRBJ2-2	TRBD2	CATSRGGANTGELFF	TGTGCCACCAGTCGGGGAGGGGCGAACACCGGGGAGCTGTTTTTT
once	TRBV6-2/TRBV6-3	TRBJ1-1	TRBD1	CASSYLRTGGTEAFF	TGTGCCAGCAGTTACCTTCGGACAGGGGGAACTGAAGCTTTCTTT
.	TRBV11-2	TRBJ1-2	.	CASSLEPGDYGYTF	TGTGCCAGCAGCTTAGAACCAGGGGACTATGGCTACACCTTC
.	TRBV15	TRBJ2-1	.	CATSRDQGSYNEQFF	TGTGCCACCAGCAGAGACCAGGGTTCCTACAATGAGCAGTTCTTC
.	TRBV5-1	TRBJ2-4	TRBD2	CASSLLGGRALENIQYF	TGCGCCAGCAGCCTCTTGGGCGGGAGGGCCCTCGAAAACATTCAGTACTTC
few	TRBV19	TRBJ1-2	.	CASSMAEASWYGYTF	TGTGCCAGTAGTATGGCGGAAGCCTCCTGGTATGGCTACACCTTC
.	TRBV4-1	TRBJ1-2	TRBD1	CASSQWGQGTIGYTF	TGCGCCAGCAGCCAGTGGGGACAGGGCACAATTGGCTACACCTTC
once	TRBV19	TRBJ1-2	.	CASSILNGYTF	TGTGCCAGTAGTATACTAAATGGCTACACCTTC
.	TRBV4-2	TRBJ2-3	TRBD2	CASSQDPSGRARDTQYF	TGTGCCAGCAGCCAAGATCCCAGCGGGAGGGCCAGAGATACGCAGTATTTT
.	TRBV4-3	TRBJ1-5	.	CASSQAAGNQPQHF	TGCGCCAGCAGCCAGGCTGCCGGCAATCAGCCCCAGCATTTT
.	TRBV11-3	TRBJ2-2	TRBD1	CASSGGTGGRELFF	TGTGCCAGCAGCGGAGGGACAGGGGGCCGCGAGCTGTTTTTT
once	TRBV4-3	TRBJ1-2	TRBD1	CASSQGPGGGYGYTF	TGCGCCAGCAGCCAAGGTCCAGGGGGCGGCTATGGCTACACCTTC
.	TRBV27	TRBJ1-2	.	CASGRPANYGYTF	TGTGCCAGCGGGAGACCCGCTAACTATGGCTACACCTTC
.	TRBV27	TRBJ1-5	TRBD1	CASSWTGGGGQPQHF	TGTGCCAGCAGTTGGACAGGGGGCGGAGGTCAGCCCCAGCATTTT
.	TRBV6-5	TRBJ2-7	TRBD1	CASSPDRRSYEQYF	TGTGCCAGCAGTCCGGACAGGCGGTCCTACGAGCAGTACTTC
.	TRBV7-9	TRBJ2-7	TRBD2	CASSSTSSGASSEQYF	TGTGCCAGCAGCTCGACCTCTAGCGGGGCCTCATCCGAGCAGTACTTC
.	TRBV11-2	TRBJ2-3	TRBD1	CASSLGDRDTDTQYF	TGTGCCAGCAGCTTAGGGGACAGGGACACAGATACGCAGTATTTT
.	TRBV2	TRBJ1-5	TRBD1	CASGDRGIGNQPQHF	TGTGCCAGCGGGGACAGGGGCATAGGCAATCAGCCCCAGCATTTT
few	TRBV7-2	TRBJ2-7	TRBD1	CASSLGQGRTYEQYF	TGTGCCAGCAGCTTAGGACAGGGTAGGACCTACGAGCAGTACTTC
.	TRBV28	TRBJ1-5	.	CANGPGLSGNQPQHF	TGTGCCAACGGACCGGGGTTAAGCGGCAATCAGCCCCAGCATTTT
.	TRBV4-1	TRBJ1-1	TRBD1	CASSQERTGYIAEAFF	TGCGCCAGCAGCCAAGAACGGACAGGGTACATAGCTGAAGCTTTCTTT
.	TRBV6-5	TRBJ1-6	TRBD1	CASSPDRGNSPLHF	TGTGCCAGCAGTCCGGACAGGGGGAATTCACCCCTCCACTTT
.	TRBV10-3	TRBJ2-6	.	CATRDEELIFGANVLTF	TGTGCCACCCGGGATGAAGAACTAATTTTTGGGGCCAACGTCCTGACTTTC
.	TRBV5-1	TRBJ2-7	.	CASSFRTSNYEQYF	TGCGCCAGCAGCTTTAGGACATCAAACTACGAGCAGTACTTC
few	TRBV28	TRBJ2-5	.	CASRGAQGDLATQYF	TGTGCCAGCAGGGGGGCGCAGGGAGATTTGGCGACCCAGTACTTC
.	TRBV5-4	TRBJ2-3	TRBD2	CASSLAGREDTQYF	TGTGCCAGCAGCTTGGCGGGGAGGGAAGATACGCAGTATTTT
.	TRBV27	TRBJ2-7	.	CASRRGMADEQYF	TGTGCCAGCAGGCGCGGAATGGCGGACGAGCAGTACTTC
.	TRBV7-9	TRBJ2-1	TRBD2	CASTPTSGSGNEQFF	TGTGCCAGCACCCCAACTAGCGGGAGTGGAAATGAGCAGTTCTTC
.	TRBV7-2	TRBJ2-1	TRBD2	CASSLGTSGNEQFF	TGTGCCAGCAGCTTAGGGACTAGCGGTAATGAGCAGTTCTTC
.	TRBV6-1	TRBJ1-2	.	CASSEDRGIYGYTF	TGTGCCAGCAGTGAAGACCGCGGGATCTATGGCTACACCTTC
.	TRBV6-5	TRBJ1-5	.	CASSYSDRNQPQHF	TGTGCCAGCAGTTACTCCGACAGGAATCAGCCCCAGCATTTT
.	TRBV19	TRBJ1-1	.	CASSLTGAEAFF	TGTGCCAGTAGCTTGACAGGAGCTGAAGCTTTCTTT
.	TRBV4-2	TRBJ2-1	TRBD2	CASSQDEGTSGINEQFF	TGTGCCAGCAGCCAAGATGAAGGGACTAGCGGGATCAATGAGCAGTTCTTC
.	TRBV5-8	TRBJ1-4	.	CASSLKGGKLFF	TGTGCCAGCAGCTTGAAGGGAGGGAAACTGTTTTTT
.	TRBV27	TRBJ1-1	TRBD1	CASSQGVPGQGSEAFF	TGTGCCAGCAGTCAAGGAGTACCGGGACAGGGATCTGAAGCTTTCTTT
.	TRBV6-5	TRBJ2-1	.	CASSPDYSSYNEQFF	TGTGCCAGCAGCCCGGACTACAGCTCCTACAATGAGCAGTTCTTC
.	TRBV9	TRBJ2-1	TRBD2	CASSVGASGRIEQFF	TGTGCCAGCAGCGTAGGGGCTAGCGGGAGGATTGAGCAGTTCTTC
.	TRBV7-3	TRBJ2-5	.	CASSSTGGGIQETQYF	TGTGCCAGCAGCTCCACAGGTGGAGGGATACAAGAGACCCAGTACTTC
.	TRBV12-3/TRBV12-4	TRBJ2-7	TRBD1	CASRVGQGYEQYF	TGTGCCAGCAGAGTGGGACAGGGCTACGAGCAGTACTTC